This TCR beta chain was sequenced for a study of T cells in Graves' hyperthyroidism and ophthalmopathy. On the study more broadly: Before any treatment, at initial diagnosis, peripheral blood was collected.

The authors took PBMCs from roughly 10 ml fresh peripheral blood. This CDR3 is built from 11 residues. Between the trimmed V and J ends, which lost 5 bases and 6 bases, there was a span of 8 bases. CDR1 and CDR2 (germline): SGHRS, YFSETQ. Study outcomes and limitations: In the blood, most expanded thyroid clonotypes above 0.001 appeared as well.

TCR beta CDR3 regions were amplified from RNA. First-round RT-PCR of the TCR CDR3 relied on the HTBI primer set. MiXCR, applied by TCRdb to the multiplex PCR reads, yields one record per CDR3 protein. The data contain 600,000 to 650,000 distinct CDR3 sequences, roughly 15% of them seen just once; the ten biggest clones take up around 4%. This clonotype was seen only a few times. Its antigen is currently unknown. The sample taken for sequencing was blood. The TCR comes from a woman aged 25 to 45 with Graves' hyperthyroidism. The rearrangement links TRBV5-1 to TRBJ1-1; a weak D match, TRBD1 (6 bases). As DNA, the CDR3 is TGCGCCAGCAGACAGGGCTCTGAAGCTTTCTTT. This gives the protein CASRQGSEAFF.